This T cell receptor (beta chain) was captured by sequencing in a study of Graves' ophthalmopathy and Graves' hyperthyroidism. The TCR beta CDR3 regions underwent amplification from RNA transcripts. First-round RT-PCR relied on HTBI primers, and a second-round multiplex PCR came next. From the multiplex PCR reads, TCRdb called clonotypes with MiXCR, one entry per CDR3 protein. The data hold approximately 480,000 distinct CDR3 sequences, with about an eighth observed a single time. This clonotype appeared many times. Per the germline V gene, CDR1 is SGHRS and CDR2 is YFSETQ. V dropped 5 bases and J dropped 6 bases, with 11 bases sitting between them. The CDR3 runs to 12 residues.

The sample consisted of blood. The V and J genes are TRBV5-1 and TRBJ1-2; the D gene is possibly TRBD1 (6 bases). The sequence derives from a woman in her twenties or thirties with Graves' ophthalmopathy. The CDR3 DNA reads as TGCGCCAGCAGTGGGGACACCAATGGCTACACCTTC. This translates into CASSGDTNGYTF.